The 5 T cell receptor beta chains given below trace back to one sample, sequenced in a study of blood T cell repertoires in COVID-19. Data came from immunoSEQ multiplex PCR; TCRdb stores just in-frame clones and leaves some out. The sample includes 95,000 to 110,000 clones, approximately 80% of them seen just once. The sequencing input was peripheral blood. Receptor source: a man in his sixties or seventies with acute or convalescent COVID-19.

The chain is built from TRBV9 and TRBJ1-3, with 7 positions matching TRBD1. Germline V gives CDR1 SGDLS, CDR2 YYNGEE. CDR3 length: 17 residues. Losses at the gene ends were 4 bases for V and 1 base for J; bases not matched to a gene: 11. The CDR3 DNA sequence: TGTGCCAGCAGCCCGCTGTTGGAGGGGGCTTCTGGAAACACCATATATTTT. The encoded protein is CASSPLLEGASGNTIYF.

V and J are TRBV19 and TRBJ1-2; no clear D gene. Trimming took off 10 bases at V and 5 bases at J, with 11 bases between the two ends. The CDR3 length is 11 residues. The germline V gene encodes CDR1 LNHDA and CDR2 SQIVND (reference sequence). CDR3 nucleotides: TGTGCCACTTTTGGCCATTATGGCTACACCTTC. This sequence encodes CATFGHYGYTF.

The chain carries TRBV5-1 and TRBJ2-7, with 8 nucleotides matching TRBD1. Germline lookup yields CDR1 SGHRS and CDR2 YFSETQ. CDR3 length: 14 amino acids. J was trimmed by 7 bases and V by 4 bases; bases with no gene match: 10. The CDR3 nucleotides read TGCGCCAGCAGCCAGGGACAGGACCTGAGGGAGCAGTACTTC. Its translation is CASSQGQDLREQYF.

This sequence joins TRBV7-9 and TRBJ2-5; no firm D call. CDR3 size: 11 residues. Per germline, CDR1 SEHNR and CDR2 FQNEAQ (reference sequence). Trimming shortened V by 3 bases and J by 5 bases, and 4 bases separated the two germline ends. CDR3 DNA sequence: TGTGCCAGCAGCTTGACTGAGACCCAGTACTTC. It codes for CASSLTETQYF.

The chain carries TRBV11-2 and TRBJ1-4; D is unclear. The V end lost 3 bases, the J end lost 6 bases, and 14 bases lay between the germline ends. The CDR3 runs to 15 residues. Germline V lookup: CDR1 SGHAT, CDR2 FQNNGV. The DNA of the CDR3 is TGTGCCAGCAGCTTGCGTGAGGGATTCGATGAAAAACTGTTTTTT. This gives the protein CASSLREGFDEKLFF.